This T cell receptor beta chain was found in a study of cytomegalovirus exposure and HLA in healthy donors (dated by TCRdb to about 2017). For the wider study: According to an earlier analysis of a few hundred of the donors, about 190 million T cells yielded 117 million unique TCR beta sequences and around 280 Gb of sequence data. Roughly 300 gigabases of sequencing data and 70 million to 85 million unique TCR sequences were included in an early release covering over 600 HLA-typed donors. The genetic ancestry cluster associated with self-reported Caucasian donors included around four fifths of the roughly 390 genotyped donors. The study was designed to test whether signatures of past pathogen exposure could be identified by cataloging public T cell receptors. The study used immunosequencing to profile the T cell repertoires of several hundred subjects and linked those repertoires to cytomegalovirus serostatus. Besides the first cohort of around 670 subjects, a separate validation cohort made up of 120 or so different subjects was used. To predict cytomegalovirus infection status, the study combined high-throughput TCR immunosequencing, statistical association of individual TCRs with disease status, and machine learning. To study patterns of TCR occurrence, a later analysis re-analyzed previously published TCR beta repertoires from around 700 donors and added high-resolution HLA genotyping. Rather than drawing on any new phenotypic data, the later analysis identified candidate immune exposures from TCR beta sequences and the way those sequences occurred across donors. An earlier analysis of around 580 of the donors used high-throughput TCR beta sequencing to judge whether each TCR beta V gene segment behaved as functional or pseudogenic. Donor age, sex, ethnicity and CMV serostatus were compiled together with the repertoire data. Genome-wide SNP genotypes for about three fifths of the 666 donors were used in a later genetic analysis, which treated that subset as a discovery cohort. All discovery cohort repertoires had been generated using a single sequencing platform. Both class I and class II loci were covered by HLA typing, at four-digit resolution. The number of typed donors differed by locus: about 620-640 for A, B, C, DRB1 and DQB1; 500 to 550 for DQA1; roughly 600 for DPA1; and about 470 for DPB1. Several DR-DQ haplotypes were handled as single units for association and clustering, since linkage in the cohort was strong. Among a few hundred genotyped donors of the cohort, an average of around 240,000 unique TCR beta nucleotide sequences were sequenced per donor, roughly 20% of them non-productive. What the work shows at the level of the full study, not this receptor alone: When HLA alleles, especially DR and DQ, strongly co-occurred, TCR associations were difficult to assign to individual alleles. Because HLA typing was unavailable for some donors at each locus, only the typed subset was used in association tests. Broadly in line with IMGT annotations, most TCR beta V segments showed up in productive rearrangements about 87% or about 30% of the time in an earlier analysis of several hundred of the donors. It was suggested by the authors that the approach could potentially be generalized to other disease states and immunological phenotypes. Correlated functional status among segregating V segments might be attributable to linkage disequilibrium, but an unknown experimental factor could not be ruled out. A further reported finding was that TCR beta sequences accurately predicted the HLA-A and HLA-B alleles for most subjects in the first cohort. CMV serostatus was the only immune exposure information available for the cohort. The classifier was reported to diagnose cytomegalovirus status with high specificity and sensitivity in both the original cohort and the validation cohort. While some public TCRs were present in many individuals, most TCR sequences turned up only very rarely across donors. According to a later analysis, most CMV-associated TCR beta chains appeared to be HLA-restricted, and the HLA associations seemed to be driven largely by CMV exposure. Only TCR beta chains were sequenced in this cohort, and the absence of alpha or paired-chain data limited detectable features. A later analysis found that TCR association rates varied across HLA loci, with DRB1 alleles showing the most associated TCRs and HLA-C alleles the fewest. A cluster of highly shared sequence variants was judged likely to represent a technical artifact of the sequencing pipeline. In vitro tests confirmed that a few of the cytomegalovirus-associated TCR beta chains recognize cytomegalovirus antigens. A later genetic analysis reported fewer N-insertions in productive TCRs among donors in an Asian-associated ancestry cluster than the roughly 670-donor mean. Several of the top co-occurrence clusters appeared to be linked to parvovirus B19, influenza, CMV and Epstein-Barr virus, according to a later analysis. The study listed 150 to 200 TCR beta chains as associated with cytomegalovirus. Roughly uniform sequencing depth across donors was assumed in presence/absence analyses, although this assumption may not hold. An association between a missense DCLRE1C variant and V-gene and J-gene trimming of TCR beta chains was found in a later genetic analysis and replicated in an independent cohort. About 15 rarely observed V segments, including chromosome 9 orphons, were excluded from the earlier analysis of a few hundred of the donors because counts were too low. In a later analysis, HLA-associated TCR beta chains were found to be more clonally expanded and to have lower generation probabilities than equally common non-associated chains. Specific HLA alleles were associated with around 18,000 TCR beta sequences at a false discovery rate of 0.05 in a later analysis.

The cohort was made up of several hundred healthy bone marrow donors. At the time of sampling, every cohort member was nominally healthy, though immune exposures that went unrecorded were likely present. The donor was CMV seronegative and was included in the group of a few hundred seronegative cohort members. A peripheral blood sample was collected from each donor, and TCR beta sequencing was performed on peripheral blood mononuclear cells. Genomic DNA was extracted from the blood cell samples with the Qiagen DNeasy Blood Extraction Kit. As for this clone: It lacks a known antigen. Per-base qualities were not stored, and no clone one base away is much larger.

Libraries were constructed by the immunoSEQ multiplex PCR assay. For the multiplex PCR, a mixture combining 60 forward primers for TCR Vbeta segments and 13 reverse primers for TCR Jbeta segments was used. The CDR3 region of rearranged TCR beta genes was amplified from genomic DNA by a multiplex PCR assay. On the Illumina HiSeq System, the amplified TCR beta libraries were sequenced as 87-base-pair reads. The original pipeline was this. A later analysis counted approximately 76 million unique TCR beta chains across the 666 repertoires, and 9.5 million to 11 million of these chains were shared by at least two donors. Raw reads were error-corrected and collapsed into unique sequences by a nearest-neighbor algorithm in which closely related sequences were merged to remove PCR and sequencing errors. V, D and J gene segments were assigned by aligning CDR3 sequences to IMGT reference sequences. Each retained sequence needed at least a six-nucleotide match to both a V gene segment and a J gene segment. A rearrangement was called productive if the CDR3 had no stop codons and remained in frame with V and J, and every other rearrangement was called non-productive. CDR3 was defined by IMGT convention, running from the second conserved V-encoded cysteine to the conserved J-encoded phenylalanine. In an earlier analysis of around 540 of the donors, sequences lacking an unambiguous match to a single V gene segment were excluded. In an earlier analysis of several hundred of the donors, V segments were called functional above 56.7% productive rearrangements and were called segregating when the between-donor standard deviation exceeded 5%. To diagnose cytomegalovirus status from the catalog of TCR beta chain sequences, a statistical classification framework was built. In a later analysis, V and J genes were assigned by comparing TCR nucleotide sequences against IMGT/GENE-DB human TR gene sequences. Using the TCRdist pipeline, a later analysis assigned CDR3 sequences along with most-parsimonious VDJ recombination scenarios. In a later analysis, every TCR beta chain was defined by the combination of its CDR3 amino acid sequence and its V-gene family, and reads without a unique V-gene family were dropped. As a way to deal with suspected cross-contamination and a sequencing artifact, a later analysis dropped 640 or so nucleotide sequences that were highly shared and had low generation probability. In a later analysis, a clonal expansion index was calculated for each public chain from normalized within-repertoire ranks of inferred template counts. In a later analysis, generation probabilities were computed using a VDJ recombination model fitted to out-of-frame rearrangements, and the results were checked against IGoR. In a later analysis, hypergeometric tests were used to score TCR-TCR, TCR-HLA and TCR-CMV co-occurrence, with a repertoire-size bias correction applied to TCR pairs. False discovery rates were estimated in a later analysis by permuting HLA or CMV assignments 20 times. In a later analysis, co-occurring TCRs were grouped using DBSCAN, and TCRdist sequence similarity was added for clustering within HLA-allele-positive subsets. For co-occurrence clustering, repertoires with fewer than 30,000 or more than 120,000 public chains were excluded, along with several repertoires with anomalous nucleotide sharing. The immuneACCESS repertoire file appears here via TCRdb, limited to in-frame rearrangements. These files lack a portion of the clones; in checked studies, under half of the deficit traces to unresolved V genes, and the cause of the others is not known. Clone size and V and J calls were adopted from that table, with D and trimming inferred from the DNA. The sample table shows 170,000 or so clones, and around 79% are seen once. The biggest ten clones account for approximately 0.73% of the sample.

The specimen was PBMCs. The source is a woman aged 35 to 49 in good health and CMV-seronegative.

The sequence in DNA is TGCAGCGTTGAACCGGGAGGAGTAGGAGAGCAGTACTTC. This yields the protein CSVEPGGVGEQYF. The sequence is built from TRBV29-1 and TRBJ2-5, and 7 junctional nucleotides match TRBD2. Clipping removes 2 bases from V and 11 bases from J, with 11 as the unmatched junction base count. The germline V gene provides CDR1 SQVTM and CDR2 ANQGSEA. The CDR3 contains 13 residues, cysteine and phenylalanine counted. The retained sequence is limited to the CDR3, 39 bases, with the frame set at the first base.